Below are 3 T cell receptor beta chains sequenced from a single sample in a study of blood T cell repertoires in COVID-19 (dated by TCRdb to 2020 to 2021). The library was generated by the immunoSEQ multiplex PCR assay. In TCRdb, the immuneACCESS table is reduced to in-frame sequences with V and J assigned. These tables do not hold every clone; where another copy was compared, an unresolved V gene accounts for under half, and the others remain unexplained. Here the sample has 170,000 or so clones; roughly 84% occur a single time. The ten largest clones capture 13% to 15% of the sample. Specimen: peripheral blood. These receptors came from a man between 18 and 29 years old with active or convalescent COVID-19.

The chain uses TRBV30 and TRBJ1-2, with TRBD1 as a possible D gene (5 bases). The V gene lost 0 bases and the J gene lost 4 bases, with 6 bases spanning the gap. CDR3 length: 12 amino acids. Germline CDR1 GTSNPN, CDR2 SVGIG (reference sequence). CDR3 nucleotides: TGTGCCTGGAGTGTGGGGGGCTATGGCTACACCTTC. Its translation: CAWSVGGYGYTF.

The genes are TRBV19 and TRBJ1-2; no reliable D call. Looked up from germline, CDR1 is LNHDA and CDR2 is SQIVND (reference sequence). This CDR3 region has 14 residues. With 7 bases removed from V and 4 bases from J, the gap between germline ends came to 16 bases. CDR3 sequence: CASTSVGVSYGYTF. Written as DNA, the CDR3 is TGTGCCAGTACAAGCGTCGGGGTTAGCTATGGCTACACCTTC.

This chain connects TRBV6-1 to TRBJ2-3; D not certain. Germline V gene lookup returns CDR1 MNHNS and CDR2 SASEGT. This CDR3 spans 14 amino acids. V was pared by 2 bases and J by 3 bases, with 9 bases between. The CDR3 region has the DNA TGTGCCAGCAGTGAACCCGTGGCTACAGATACGCAGTATTTT. Encoded protein: CASSEPVATDTQYF.